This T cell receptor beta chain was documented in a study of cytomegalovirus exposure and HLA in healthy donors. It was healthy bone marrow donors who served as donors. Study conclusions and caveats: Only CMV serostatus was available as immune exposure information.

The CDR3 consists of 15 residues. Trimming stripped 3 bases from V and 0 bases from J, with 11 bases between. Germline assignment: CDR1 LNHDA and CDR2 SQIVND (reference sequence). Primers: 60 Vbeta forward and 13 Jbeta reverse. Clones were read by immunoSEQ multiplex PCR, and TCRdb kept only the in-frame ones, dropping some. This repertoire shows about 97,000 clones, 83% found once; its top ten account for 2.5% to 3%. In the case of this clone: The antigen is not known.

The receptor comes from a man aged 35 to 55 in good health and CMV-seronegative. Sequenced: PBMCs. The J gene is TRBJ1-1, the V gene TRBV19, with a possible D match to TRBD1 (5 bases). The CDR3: CASSIRGSLNTEAFF. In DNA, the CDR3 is TGTGCCAGTAGTATTCGGGGGTCTTTGAACACTGAAGCTTTCTTT. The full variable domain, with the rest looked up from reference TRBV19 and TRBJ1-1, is DGGITQSPKYLFRKEGQNVTLSCEQNLNHDAMYWYRQDPGQGLRLIYYSQIVNDFQKGDIAEGYSVSREKKESFPLTVTSAQKNPTAFYLCASSIRGSLNTEAFFGQGTRLTVV.